Shown below are 8 T cell receptor beta chains from a single sample sequenced in a study of regulatory T cells in long-lasting Graves disease. Building the TCR beta libraries relied on iRepertoire HTBI primers, and CDR3 regions underwent Arm-PCR. TCRdb ran MiXCR on the multiplex PCR reads and lists one entry per CDR3 protein. The table has roughly 490,000 distinct CDR3 sequences, roughly 22% seen once. Time point reported: persistent/refractory GD, antithyroid drugs over 5 years with positive TRAb. Following extraction of RNA from PBMCs, that RNA was used to make the TCR library. The sequenced sample was peripheral blood mononuclear cells (PBMCs), obtained when the disease was refractory, from a patient treated with antithyroid drugs. The receptors derive from a female donor with Graves disease.

The chain joins TRBV7-3 to TRBJ2-7; 9 positions agree with TRBD1. The CDR3 covers 14 residues. The V segment lost 3 bases and the J segment 7 bases; nucleotides outside the gene matches: 7. Germline values: CDR1 SGHTA, CDR2 FQGTGA. The CDR3 sequence is CASSFGTGSREQYF. In DNA form, the CDR3 reads TGTGCCAGCAGCTTCGGGACAGGGTCCCGGGAGCAGTACTTC.

This clonotype was recorded many times. The CDR3 reads CASRTRGRTEAFF. CDR3 DNA: TGTGCCAGCAGGACCAGGGGGCGGACTGAAGCTTTCTTT. This sequence joins TRBV28 and TRBJ1-1; 8 nucleotides line up with TRBD1. The CDR3 is made up of 13 amino acids. V dropped 6 bases and J dropped 5; count of bases not matched to a gene: 5. In germline, CDR1 is MDHEN, CDR2 SYDVKM. Full variable domain (missing parts from reference TRBV28 and TRBJ1-1): DVKVTQSSRYLVKRTGEKVFLECVQDMDHENMFWYRQDPGLGLRLIYFSYDVKMKEKGDIPEGYSVSREKKERFSLILESASTNQTSMYLCASRTRGRTEAFFGQGTRLTVV.

CDR3 amino acids: CASSPVADSPLHF. The CDR3 coding sequence is TGTGCCAGCAGCCCGGTGGCAGATTCACCCCTCCACTTT. V and J are TRBV11-1 and TRBJ1-6; D unclear. V was cut by 5 bases and J by 8 bases, with 10 bases left in between. CDR3 length equals 13 residues. CDR1 and CDR2 (germline): SGHAT, FQDESV (reference sequence).

There are many counts of this clonotype. The rearrangement uses TRBV11-2 and TRBJ2-1; D call uncertain. CDR1 and CDR2 from the germline V gene are SGHAT and FQNNGV. The CDR3 has 12 amino acids. Trimming took 1 base from V and 10 from J, leaving 8 bases between them. As DNA, the CDR3 is TGTGCCAGCAGCTTAGTTCGGGTCGAGCAGTTCTTC. As protein: CASSLVRVEQFF.

The sample holds many counts of this clonotype. This rearrangement joins TRBV2 to TRBJ2-1; 10 bases map to TRBD2. Germline CDR1 SNHLY, CDR2 FYNNEI. The trim removed 3 bases at V and 4 bases at J, leaving 3 bases unmatched. The CDR3 runs to 15 residues. The CDR3 spells CASSEGTSAYNEQFF. CDR3 DNA sequence: TGTGCCAGCAGTGAGGGGACTAGCGCTTACAATGAGCAGTTCTTC.

This clonotype has ten or more counts. The chain couples TRBV24-1 to TRBJ2-7, with D perhaps assigned TRBD1 or TRBD2 (5 bases each). Germline CDR1 reads KGHDR; CDR2 reads SFDVKD. Trimming took 4 bases from V and 6 from J, leaving 24 bases between them. The CDR3 consists of 17 residues. Here the CDR3 reads CATSDFRDGQLQLEQYF. The DNA for the CDR3 is TGTGCCACCAGTGACTTCCGGGACGGCCAACTACAACTCGAGCAGTACTTC.

There are many counts of this clonotype. Here the CDR3 reads CASRGTANTEAFF. CDR3 coding DNA: TGTGCCAGCAGGGGGACAGCGAACACTGAAGCTTTCTTT. J is TRBJ1-1 and V is TRBV6-2 or TRBV6-3, with 7 nucleotides matching TRBD1. Germline CDR1 reads MNHEY; CDR2 reads SVGEGT. The trim removed 6 bases at V and 1 base at J, leaving 2 bases unmatched. This CDR3 contains 13 residues.

This clonotype has a count of ten or more. This chain links TRBV7-2 with TRBJ2-6; 7 positions match TRBD2. Germline CDR1 and CDR2: SGHTA and FQGNSA. The CDR3 sequence is 16 residues long. With 5 bases clipped from V and 2 bases from J, the junction kept 6 bases outside the gene matches. The CDR3 is CASSRPGGAGANVLTF. In DNA form, the CDR3 reads TGTGCCAGCAGCCGACCGGGGGGTGCTGGGGCCAACGTCCTGACTTTC.